Listed below are T cell receptor beta chains from one sample, sequenced in a study of blood T cell repertoires in COVID-19. Repertoires were generated with immunoSEQ multiplex PCR, while TCRdb's copy carries only in-frame clones and drops some. The sample holds under 500,000 clones, roughly 91% seen once. What was sequenced was peripheral blood. These receptors were collected from a woman in her twenties or thirties with acute or convalescent COVID-19. The CDR3 runs from the conserved cysteine through the conserved F or W. A D gene is named only where the DNA matches it firmly. Clone size is not always given. Where it is, it says once, few, many or a class for expanded clones.

D gene	clone size	J gene	V gene	CDR3 DNA	CDR3 protein
.	few	TRBJ2-2	TRBV19	TGTGCCAGTAGTATAGGCCAGGGTGGCACCGGGGAGCTGTTTTTT	CASSIGQGGTGELFF
.	.	TRBJ2-7	TRBV11-2	TGTGCCAGCAGCTTAACAGTGGACTACTACGAGCAGTACTTC	CASSLTVDYYEQYF
.	few	TRBJ1-2	TRBV5-1	TGCGCCAGCAGCTTGTTGGCAGCGGAACTAACTGGCTACACCTTC	CASSLLAAELTGYTF
TRBD1	.	TRBJ1-2	TRBV27	TGTGCCAGCAGTTTATGGGCCGGGACAGGGGCAATCTACACCTTC	CASSLWAGTGAIYTF
.	.	TRBJ1-5	TRBV6-6	TGTGCCAGCAGCGCTACTAGCAATCAGCCCCAGCATTTT	CASSATSNQPQHF
.	.	TRBJ1-1	TRBV5-1	TGCGCCAGCAGCGTCAAGGCGGCGGTGGACACTGAAGCTTTCTTT	CASSVKAAVDTEAFF
.	.	TRBJ1-1	TRBV6-5	TGTGCCAGCAGTTACTCTGGGAAGCAGGGTGAAGCTTTCTTT	CASSYSGKQGEAFF
TRBD2	.	TRBJ2-5	TRBV11-2	TGTGCCAGCAGACGTAGCGGGGAGACCCAGTACTTC	CASRRSGETQYF
.	.	TRBJ2-1	TRBV5-1	TGCGCCAGCAGTCCTGGACTGAACAATGAGCAGTTCTTC	CASSPGLNNEQFF
.	.	TRBJ2-7	TRBV19	TGTGCCAGTAGTATACGGGAAACCTACGAGCAGTACTTC	CASSIRETYEQYF
TRBD1	.	TRBJ1-1	TRBV13	TGTGCCAGCAGCCACAGGGGATCGGGGACTGAAGCTTTCTTT	CASSHRGSGTEAFF
.	.	TRBJ2-7	TRBV29-1	TGCAGCGTGCCCTCTGGCCCGTTCGGGGAGCAGTACTTC	CSVPSGPFGEQYF
.	.	TRBJ1-2	TRBV9	TGTGCCAGCAGCGTCAAGGGGGAGGGAGGTGGCTACACCTTC	CASSVKGEGGGYTF